The rows below give T cell receptor beta chains drawn from one sample of a study of identical twins. TCRdb reanalysed the 5' RACE reads using MiXCR and keeps one entry per CDR3 protein. The sample gives 1.5 million to 2 million distinct CDR3 sequences, less than 40% of which show up once; approximately 0.29% is in the top ten. Sequenced input: cord blood. These receptors were collected from a newborn girl in good health. Both conserved end residues are part of each CDR3. The D gene is left open where the match is weak. A row's size may be missing; if present it is once, few, many or a size class.

j_call v_call clone_size d_call cdr3_nt cdr3_aa
TRBJ2-1 TRBV6-1 NA TRBD2 TGTGCCAGCAGCCGAATTACAAGCGGGAGGGTATCCAATGAGCAGTTCTTC CASSRITSGRVSNEQFF
TRBJ2-7 TRBV12-3/TRBV12-4 NA NA TGTGCCCTCCCCGGGGGCGAGCAGTACTTC CALPGGEQYF
TRBJ2-7 TRBV20-1 many NA TGCAGTGCTAGCTCCCTCGAGGGGTACGAGCAGTACTTC CSASSLEGYEQYF
TRBJ2-7 TRBV6-2/TRBV6-3 many NA TGTGCCAGCAGTTACCTTTCATTGTGGGAACCGGGACTTACCACCTACGAGCAGTACTTC CASSYLSLWEPGLTTYEQYF
TRBJ2-7 TRBV3-1 many NA TGTGCCAGCAGCCAAGGTCCAGTCGGCGAGCAGTACTTC CASSQGPVGEQYF
TRBJ2-3 TRBV9 NA NA TGTGCCAGCACCCCCCGGCCTAGCACAGATACGCAGTATTTT CASTPRPSTDTQYF
TRBJ1-1 TRBV29-1 few NA TGCAGCGTGGGCAGGTCGGGGGACACTGAAGCTTTCTTT CSVGRSGDTEAFF
TRBJ1-1 TRBV15 few NA TGTGCCACCAGCAGAGATGGAGGGGGGGGGACTGAAGCTTTCTTT CATSRDGGGGTEAFF
TRBJ1-4 TRBV28 few TRBD1 TGTGCCAGCAGTCCCCAGGGGGCAGGGCCAACTAATGAAAAACTGTTTTTT CASSPQGAGPTNEKLFF
TRBJ1-6 TRBV12-3/TRBV12-4 NA NA TGTGCCAGCATACGTAGCAGCGGACCCCTCCACTTT CASIRSSGPLHF
TRBJ1-6 TRBV5-1 few TRBD1 TGCGCCAGCACCAGGGACAGCAACTATAATTCACCCCTCCACTTT CASTRDSNYNSPLHF
TRBJ1-1 TRBV6-1 NA NA TGTGCCAGCATGGTAACAGGGAACACTGAAGCTTTCTTT CASMVTGNTEAFF
TRBJ1-2 TRBV28 many TRBD1 TGTGCCAGCAGTTTAACGGGTCTCGGGACAGGGGCTAACTATGGCTACACCTTC CASSLTGLGTGANYGYTF
TRBJ2-5 TRBV3-1 NA NA TGTGCCAGCAGCCAAGGGAGCAATGAGCAGTACTTC CASSQGSNEQYF
TRBJ1-5 TRBV12-3/TRBV12-4 NA NA TGTGCCAGCAGTAGCAGGTGGCTCCTTAATCAGCCCCAGCATTTT CASSSRWLLNQPQHF
TRBJ2-2 TRBV6-5 NA TRBD1 TGTGCCAGCACTTTACTGTCGGGACAGGGGGCGGCCGGGGAGCTGTTTTTT CASTLLSGQGAAGELFF
TRBJ2-1 TRBV12-3/TRBV12-4 few TRBD1 TGTGCCAGCAGTTATGCCGGGACAGGGTCTCGCAATGAGCAGTTCTTC CASSYAGTGSRNEQFF
TRBJ2-1 TRBV7-2 NA TRBD2 TGTGCCAGCAGCTTGGTCCCGGGTAGCGGGCGGTGGAATGAGCAGTTCTTC CASSLVPGSGRWNEQFF
TRBJ1-2 TRBV12-3/TRBV12-4 few NA TGTGCCAGCAGTTTAGCGAGGCTCGGCGGCTACACCTTC CASSLARLGGYTF
TRBJ1-4 TRBV29-1 NA TRBD1 TGCAGCGCTTCGACAGGGGCGAGGGAAAAACTGTTTTTT CSASTGAREKLFF
TRBJ2-1 TRBV11-1 few TRBD2 TGTGCCAGCTGTAGGCGGGAGACCTACAATGAGCAGTTCTTC CASCRRETYNEQFF
TRBJ2-1 TRBV6-6 once TRBD2 TGTGCCAGCAGTGGTAGCGGGGGAGGGTACAATGAGCAGTTCTTC CASSGSGGGYNEQFF
TRBJ2-3 TRBV20-1 NA TRBD2 TGCAGTGCTAGGGGTCGTGGGGGGGGTTTCACAGATACGCAGTATTTT CSARGRGGGFTDTQYF
TRBJ2-1 TRBV6-5 many TRBD2 TGTGCCAGCAGTTACTCCGGGACTAGCAATGAGCAGTTCTTC CASSYSGTSNEQFF
TRBJ2-5 TRBV29-1 NA NA TGCAGCGTTATGACAGTCCAAGAGACCCAGTACTTC CSVMTVQETQYF
TRBJ1-1 TRBV10-3 NA NA TGTGCCATCAGTGAGTCGGCGGGCACTGAAGCTTTCTTT CAISESAGTEAFF
TRBJ2-3 TRBV7-9 NA TRBD2 TGTGCCAGCAGCTTTGGTCCTAGCGGGACACCCACAGATACGCAGTATTTT CASSFGPSGTPTDTQYF
TRBJ2-7 TRBV20-1 many NA TGCAGTGCTAGCGGGTTTCCCTCCTACGAGCAGTACTTC CSASGFPSYEQYF
TRBJ2-1 TRBV15 few NA TGTGCCACCAGTAGACGGGGCCGGGACAATGAGCAGTTCTTC CATSRRGRDNEQFF
TRBJ2-7 TRBV28 many NA TGTGCCAGCAGTTTAACAGGGCTAACCTACGAGCAGTACTTC CASSLTGLTYEQYF
TRBJ2-1 TRBV9 NA TRBD2 TGTGCCAGCAGCGTTTGGGGGGGAATCGAGCAGTTCTTC CASSVWGGIEQFF
TRBJ1-2 TRBV5-1 many TRBD1 TGCGCCAGCAGCTGGACAGGGACTTTTAACTATGGCTACACCTTC CASSWTGTFNYGYTF
TRBJ2-1 TRBV3-1 few TRBD2 TGTGCCAGCAGCCAAGATGGGACTAGTCCCTACAATGAGCAGTTCTTC CASSQDGTSPYNEQFF
TRBJ2-4 TRBV11-2 NA TRBD2 TGTGCCAGCAGCCTCCTACCCCAGCGGGGGGGCGTAAACATTCAGTACTTC CASSLLPQRGGVNIQYF
TRBJ1-5 TRBV14 few NA TGTGCCAGCAGCCCTGGGGGACGGCACTATCAGCCCCAGCATTTT CASSPGGRHYQPQHF
TRBJ2-7 TRBV25-1 few NA TGTGCCAGCAGTGACAAGATCGGGGGCTACGAGCAGTACTTC CASSDKIGGYEQYF
TRBJ2-7 TRBV6-6 NA NA TGTGCCAGCAGTTACTTCCTTATTACAGCGGCCGACTACGAGCAGTACTTC CASSYFLITAADYEQYF
TRBJ2-4 TRBV5-1 NA NA TGCGCCAGCAGCTTGGGACTAGTTGAAAACATTCAGTACTTC CASSLGLVENIQYF
TRBJ1-5 TRBV12-3/TRBV12-4 few NA TGTGCCAGCAGGCGACAGGTCAATCAGCCCCAGCATTTT CASRRQVNQPQHF